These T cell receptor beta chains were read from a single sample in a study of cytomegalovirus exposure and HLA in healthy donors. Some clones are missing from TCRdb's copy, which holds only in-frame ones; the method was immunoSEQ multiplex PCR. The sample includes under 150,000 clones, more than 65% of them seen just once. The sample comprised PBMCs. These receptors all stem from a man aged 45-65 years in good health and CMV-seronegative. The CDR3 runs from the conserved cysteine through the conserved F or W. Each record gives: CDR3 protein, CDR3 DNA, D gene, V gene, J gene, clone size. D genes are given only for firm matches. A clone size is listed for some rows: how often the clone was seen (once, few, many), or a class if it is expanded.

cdr3_aa: CASSVAAYSYNEQFF
cdr3_nt: TGTGCCAGCAGCGTGGCGGCTTACTCCTACAATGAGCAGTTCTTC
d_call: NA
v_call: TRBV9
j_call: TRBJ2-1
clone_size: once

cdr3_aa: CASSGYRGTYEQYF
cdr3_nt: TGTGCCAGCAGCGGATACAGGGGAACGTACGAGCAGTACTTC
d_call: TRBD1
v_call: TRBV7-6
j_call: TRBJ2-7
clone_size: NA

cdr3_aa: CASSQQGLRLYEQYF
cdr3_nt: TGTGCCAGCAGTCAACAGGGATTAAGGTTATACGAGCAGTACTTC
d_call: NA
v_call: TRBV2
j_call: TRBJ2-7
clone_size: NA

cdr3_aa: CASSPTTPFRELFF
cdr3_nt: TGCGCCAGCAGCCCGACTACACCTTTCCGGGAGCTGTTTTTT
d_call: NA
v_call: TRBV4-3
j_call: TRBJ2-2
clone_size: NA

cdr3_aa: CASSLGSGGLMWPETQYF
cdr3_nt: TGTGCCAGCAGTTTAGGTAGCGGGGGTCTTATGTGGCCGGAGACCCAGTACTTC
d_call: TRBD2
v_call: TRBV27
j_call: TRBJ2-5
clone_size: once

cdr3_aa: CASSSRIPNYGYTF
cdr3_nt: TGTGCCAGCAGTTCGAGGATTCCGAACTATGGCTACACCTTC
d_call: NA
v_call: TRBV6-5
j_call: TRBJ1-2
clone_size: NA

cdr3_aa: CASSPGRGRDTQYF
cdr3_nt: TGTGCCAGCAGCCCGGGCAGGGGGAGAGATACGCAGTATTTT
d_call: TRBD1
v_call: TRBV6-6
j_call: TRBJ2-3
clone_size: once

cdr3_aa: CASGLGGYTDTQYF
cdr3_nt: TGTGCTAGTGGTTTGGGAGGGTACACAGATACGCAGTATTTT
d_call: NA
v_call: TRBV12-5
j_call: TRBJ2-3
clone_size: few

cdr3_aa: CASSQDVSSGGLSYEQYF
cdr3_nt: TGCGCCAGCAGCCAAGATGTGTCTAGCGGGGGCCTCTCCTACGAGCAGTACTTC
d_call: TRBD2
v_call: TRBV4-1
j_call: TRBJ2-7
clone_size: NA

cdr3_aa: CASSRAGLNSPLHF
cdr3_nt: TGTGCCAGTAGTAGGGCAGGGTTGAATTCACCCCTCCACTTT
d_call: NA
v_call: TRBV19
j_call: TRBJ1-6
clone_size: NA

cdr3_aa: CASSQDRGSTEAFF
cdr3_nt: TGCGCCAGCAGCCAAGACAGGGGAAGCACTGAAGCTTTCTTT
d_call: NA
v_call: TRBV4-1
j_call: TRBJ1-1
clone_size: few

cdr3_aa: CASSQVRGNTEAFF
cdr3_nt: TGCGCCAGCAGCCAAGTCAGAGGGAACACTGAAGCTTTCTTT
d_call: NA
v_call: TRBV4-1
j_call: TRBJ1-1
clone_size: NA

cdr3_aa: CASLKGGQLNTEAFF
cdr3_nt: TGTGCCAGCCTAAAGGGGGGACAGTTGAACACTGAAGCTTTCTTT
d_call: TRBD1
v_call: TRBV6-5
j_call: TRBJ1-1
clone_size: NA

cdr3_aa: CASSYFTGENQPQHF
cdr3_nt: TGTGCCAGCAGTTACTTTACAGGGGAAAATCAGCCCCAGCATTTT
d_call: TRBD1
v_call: TRBV6-6
j_call: TRBJ1-5
clone_size: NA

cdr3_aa: CASSLAYGTGGFEQYF
cdr3_nt: TGTGCCAGCAGCTTAGCGTACGGGACAGGGGGCTTCGAGCAGTACTTC
d_call: TRBD1
v_call: TRBV7-9
j_call: TRBJ2-7
clone_size: NA

cdr3_aa: CASSPGLLTSSDTQYF
cdr3_nt: TGCGCCAGCAGCCCGGGACTCCTAACCTCTTCAGATACGCAGTATTTT
d_call: NA
v_call: TRBV4-1
j_call: TRBJ2-3
clone_size: NA

cdr3_aa: CASSQDQTSGGASEQFF
cdr3_nt: TGTGCCAGCAGCCAAGATCAAACTAGCGGGGGGGCATCTGAGCAGTTCTTC
d_call: TRBD2
v_call: TRBV4-2
j_call: TRBJ2-1
clone_size: NA

cdr3_aa: CASSQVASGYNEQFF
cdr3_nt: TGCGCCAGCAGCCAAGTAGCCTCGGGATACAATGAGCAGTTCTTC
d_call: NA
v_call: TRBV4-3
j_call: TRBJ2-1
clone_size: NA

cdr3_aa: CASSPPTGQDTEAFF
cdr3_nt: TGTGCCAGCTCACCGCCAACGGGACAGGACACTGAAGCTTTCTTT
d_call: TRBD1
v_call: TRBV18
j_call: TRBJ1-1
clone_size: NA

cdr3_aa: CASSERIEAFF
cdr3_nt: TGTGCCAGCAGTGAGAGGATTGAAGCTTTCTTT
d_call: NA
v_call: TRBV6-4
j_call: TRBJ1-1
clone_size: NA

cdr3_aa: CASSNAGREGTQYF
cdr3_nt: TGTGCCAGTAGTAATGCGGGACGGGAGGGTACGCAGTATTTT
d_call: TRBD2
v_call: TRBV19
j_call: TRBJ2-3
clone_size: NA

cdr3_aa: CASSLGHGAYEQYF
cdr3_nt: TGTGCCAGCAGCTTAGGCCACGGGGCCTACGAGCAGTACTTC
d_call: NA
v_call: TRBV13
j_call: TRBJ2-7
clone_size: NA

cdr3_aa: CASSPGASGDQPQHF
cdr3_nt: TGCGCCAGCAGCCCTGGTGCGTCCGGGGATCAGCCCCAGCATTTT
d_call: NA
v_call: TRBV5-1
j_call: TRBJ1-5
clone_size: NA

cdr3_aa: CASSPGQGAEKLFF
cdr3_nt: TGTGCCAGCAGTCCGGGGCAGGGGGCTGAAAAACTGTTTTTT
d_call: TRBD1
v_call: TRBV6-6
j_call: TRBJ1-4
clone_size: NA

cdr3_aa: CASSPGTSGGARVETQYF
cdr3_nt: TGTGCCAGCAGCCCCGGGACTAGCGGGGGGGCACGGGTAGAGACCCAGTACTTC
d_call: TRBD2
v_call: TRBV11-3
j_call: TRBJ2-5
clone_size: NA

cdr3_aa: CASSPTGGLAREQYF
cdr3_nt: TGTGCTAGCAGCCCTACAGGGGGCCTAGCGAGGGAGCAGTACTTC
d_call: TRBD1
v_call: TRBV7-7
j_call: TRBJ2-5
clone_size: few

cdr3_aa: CASSQAISGGRYEQYF
cdr3_nt: TGCGCCAGCAGCCAGGCCATTAGCGGGGGTAGGTACGAGCAGTACTTC
d_call: TRBD2
v_call: TRBV4-1
j_call: TRBJ2-7
clone_size: NA